This paragraph covers one T cell receptor (beta chain) sequence. The sample belongs to a study of blood T cell repertoires in COVID-19. This CDR3 is 13 amino acids long. J lost 4 bases, V lost 2 bases, and 4 bases had no gene match. Germline V CDR1 and CDR2: SQVTM, ANQGSEA. Sequencing used immunoSEQ multiplex PCR; TCRdb keeps in-frame clones, though not all of them. Here the sample spans 9,000 to 15,000 clones, around 79% being singletons. This chain links TRBV29-1 with TRBJ2-5; 7 nucleotides line up with TRBD1. The receptor's source is a man older than 75 with acute or convalescent COVID-19. Sample: peripheral blood. CDR3 DNA: TGCAGCGTTGAAAGGGGGCGCGGAGAGACCCAGTACTTC. This translates into CSVERGRGETQYF.